A single sample is the source of the 13 T cell receptor beta chains below, sequenced in a study of blood T cell repertoires in COVID-19. Assay: immunoSEQ multiplex PCR; the TCRdb copy retains only in-frame clones and omits some. The sample yields some 230,000 clones, approximately 86% seen once. The sequenced material came from peripheral blood. These TCRs come from a woman aged 50 to 65 with COVID-19, enrolled during active disease.

The chain couples TRBV19 to TRBJ1-1, with D perhaps matching TRBD1 (6 bases). V was pared by 5 bases and J by 0 bases, with 13 bases between. The length of the CDR3 is 15 residues. The germline V gene encodes CDR1 LNHDA and CDR2 SQIVND (reference sequence). The CDR3 loop reads CASSFGQPMNTEAFF. The CDR3 region has the DNA TGTGCCAGTAGTTTCGGACAGCCAATGAACACTGAAGCTTTCTTT.

The chain joins TRBV9 to TRBJ1-6, with D perhaps TRBD1 (5 bases). This CDR3 is 17 amino acids long. V was trimmed by 0 bases and J by 7 bases, leaving 17 bases between them. Germline V gene data show CDR1 as SGDLS and CDR2 as YYNGEE. In DNA, the CDR3 is TGTGCCAGCAGCGTAGCTACCGGCAGGGCAGGAAATTCACCCCTCCACTTT. This sequence encodes CASSVATGRAGNSPLHF.

The V call is TRBV18, the J call TRBJ1-3, with 7 positions matching TRBD1. The junction had 17 bases not matched to a gene; V was cut back by 2 bases and J by 4 bases. The length of the CDR3 is 19 residues. Germline loops: CDR1 KGHSH, CDR2 LQKENI. In DNA form, the CDR3 reads TGTGCCAGCTCACCAATTGTTAGCCTCGACAGGGTGAGAGGAAACACCATATATTTT. Translation: CASSPIVSLDRVRGNTIYF.

This sequence joins TRBV19 and TRBJ1-1; TRBD1 aligns across 7 bases. Looked up from germline, CDR1 is LNHDA and CDR2 is SQIVND (reference sequence). The ends lost 7 bases at V and 0 bases at J; junction bases unmatched: 5. The CDR3 extends over 14 amino acids. The CDR3, as DNA: TGTGCCAGTACGGACAGGCCTATGAACACTGAAGCTTTCTTT. Translation: CASTDRPMNTEAFF.

V is TRBV15 and J is TRBJ2-3, with 9 bases fitting TRBD2. The CDR3 length is 15 residues. The V and J ends lost 1 base and 4 bases, in that order; junction bases with no gene match: 3. Germline CDR1 is LNHNV and CDR2 is YYDKDF (reference sequence). For the CDR3, the DNA is TGTGCCACCAGCAGAGCGCTAGCGGGACCAGATACGCAGTATTTT. It yields the protein CATSRALAGPDTQYF.

Of note for this clone: In the same sample, other DNA sequences code for this CDR3. V gene TRBV2 combines with J gene TRBJ1-1; D uncertain. In germline, CDR1 is SNHLY, CDR2 FYNNEI. The CDR3 contains 13 residues. Between the trimmed V and J ends, which lost 4 bases and 1 base, there was a span of 7 bases. Written as DNA, the CDR3 is TGTGCCAGCAGTGGGAGTCCGAACACTGAAGCTTTCTTT. This codes for CASSGSPNTEAFF.

This chain links TRBV7-2 with TRBJ2-3, with 11 bases matching TRBD1. Germline assignment: CDR1 SGHTA and CDR2 FQGNSA. CDR3 size: 16 residues. V shed 2 bases and J 6 bases; nucleotides not matched to a gene: 7. The CDR3 nucleotides are TGTGCCAGCAGCTTAATGGACAGGGGGCGCAGGGATACGCAGTATTTT. Translating it yields CASSLMDRGRRDTQYF.

The CDR3 here is CASSQESQGGQPQHF. DNA of the CDR3: TGTGCCAGCAGCCAAGAAAGCCAGGGAGGCCAGCCCCAGCATTTT. This rearrangement joins TRBV3-1 (or the pseudogene TRBV3-2) to TRBJ1-5, with D possibly matching TRBD1 (5 bases). V gave up 0 bases and J gave up 7 bases, with 13 bases separating them. This CDR3 is built from 15 residues. Germline V gene lookup returns CDR1 LGHDT and CDR2 YNNKEL (reference sequence).

The chain combines TRBV6-5 with TRBJ2-1; 9 positions agree with TRBD2. The V segment lost 8 bases and the J segment 8 bases; nucleotides outside the gene matches: 10. This CDR3 region has 14 residues. Germline V gene data show CDR1 as MNHEY and CDR2 as SVGAGI. CDR3 sequence reads: CASSKGLASDEQFF. As DNA, the CDR3 is TGTGCCAGCTCAAAGGGACTAGCATCAGATGAGCAGTTCTTC.

This chain connects TRBV2 to TRBJ2-1; 8 nucleotides match TRBD2. Germline V gene sequence: CDR1 SNHLY, CDR2 FYNNEI. The CDR3 consists of 14 residues. J gave up 3 bases and V 3 bases, and 1 base lay outside the gene matches. CDR3 sequence reads: CASSDRGGYNEQFF. CDR3 DNA: TGTGCCAGCAGTGACCGGGGGGGCTACAATGAGCAGTTCTTC.

The chain joins TRBV27 to TRBJ1-2, with 9 bases that match TRBD1. Germline CDR1 is MNHEY and CDR2 is SMNVEV (reference sequence). The CDR3 loop spans 15 amino acids. V dropped 5 bases and J dropped 4; count of bases not matched to a gene: 8. CDR3 in DNA: TGTGCCAGCAGTAAGGGACAGGGTTCGGGCTATGGCTACACCTTC. It encodes CASSKGQGSGYGYTF.

CDR3: CASSGTGGRELFF. CDR3 sequence (DNA): TGTGCCAGCAGTGGGACAGGGGGAAGGGAGCTGTTTTTT. The chain couples TRBV25-1 to TRBJ2-2, with TRBD1 identical over 10 bases. Per the germline V gene, CDR1 is MGHDK and CDR2 is SYGVNS. V gave up 4 bases and J gave up 9 bases; unmatched junction bases: 2. The CDR3 extends over 13 amino acids.

This clone is a singleton in its sample. The rearrangement links TRBV19 to TRBJ2-1, with D hard to call. The CDR3 totals 13 residues. Trimming pared 6 bases from V and 9 bases from J, leaving 15 bases between. Germline V lookup: CDR1 LNHDA, CDR2 SQIVND (reference sequence). The CDR3 nucleotides are TGTGCCAGTAGCGATATAGGAGCAAGTGAGCAGTTCTTC. It yields the protein CASSDIGASEQFF.